The clone carrying this T cell receptor beta chain appeared a few times. The antigen is undetermined. Because the CDR3's place on the DNA is in doubt, the DNA is left out and the CDR3 is given as listed by TCRdb. This sample is part of a study of CD8+CD57+ T cells in acquired aplastic anemia. Study-wide context: Average DNA yield from sorted CD4+ and CD8+ cells was 3.2 ug. Among healthy donors, CD4+ cells averaged roughly 9.8 million reads. Overall study findings and caveats: Patients and controls turned out to have around 29 CD8+ CDR3 sequences in common. Patients and controls were not found to differ significantly in CD8+ Simpson's diversity.

Per the germline V gene, CDR1 is ENHRY and CDR2 is SYGVKD. Both ends counted, the CDR3 spans 20 residues. Profiling that covered TCR beta VDJ and CDR3 relied on genomic DNA as its template. TCRdb re-called the reads through MiXCR, storing one row per CDR3 protein. The sample has around 200,000 distinct CDR3 sequences, around 63% seen once. The sequence was obtained from a human donor in good health. The rearrangement uses TRBV10-3 and TRBJ1-1; the D call TRBD1 from the table was never checked on the DNA. Sequenced input: sorted CD4+, CD8+, or CD8+CD57+ T cells (not recorded which) from PBMCs. The CDR3 here is CAIICASSQEQTDANTEAFF.